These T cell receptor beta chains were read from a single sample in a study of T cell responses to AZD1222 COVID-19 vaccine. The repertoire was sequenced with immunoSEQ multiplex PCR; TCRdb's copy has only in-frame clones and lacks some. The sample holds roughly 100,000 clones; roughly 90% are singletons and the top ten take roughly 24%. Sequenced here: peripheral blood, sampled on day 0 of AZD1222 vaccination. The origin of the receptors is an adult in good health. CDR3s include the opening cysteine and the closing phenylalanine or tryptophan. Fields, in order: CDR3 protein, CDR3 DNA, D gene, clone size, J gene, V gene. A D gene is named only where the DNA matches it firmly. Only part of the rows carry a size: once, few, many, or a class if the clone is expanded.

CDR3: CASGLIGRRVNEQFF
DNA: TGTGCTAGTGGTTTGATCGGGAGAAGGGTCAATGAGCAGTTCTTC
D: .
size: once
J: TRBJ2-1
V: TRBV12-5

CDR3: CASSSGGSIYEQYF
DNA: TGTGCCAGCAGTTCTGGCGGATCCATCTACGAGCAGTACTTC
D: .
size: .
J: TRBJ2-7
V: TRBV6-2/TRBV6-3

CDR3: CASSARATGELFF
DNA: TGTGCCAGCAGCGCCAGGGCTACCGGGGAGCTGTTTTTT
D: .
size: .
J: TRBJ2-2
V: TRBV11-3

CDR3: CASSLEGRVSPLHF
DNA: TGTGCCAGCAGCTTGGAGGGCAGGGTCTCACCCCTCCACTTT
D: .
size: .
J: TRBJ1-6
V: TRBV5-4

CDR3: CSVEVGNEQYF
DNA: TGCAGCGTTGAGGTAGGGAACGAGCAGTACTTC
D: .
size: .
J: TRBJ2-7
V: TRBV29-1

CDR3: CAWGTGQWLMNTEAFF
DNA: TGTGCCTGGGGGACGGGACAGTGGCTAATGAACACTGAAGCTTTCTTT
D: TRBD1
size: .
J: TRBJ1-1
V: TRBV30

CDR3: CASSLEVGGYTEAFF
DNA: TGCGCCAGCAGCTTGGAAGTAGGGGGCTACACTGAAGCTTTCTTT
D: TRBD1
size: once
J: TRBJ1-1
V: TRBV5-1

CDR3: CASSNWTSGGSYEQYF
DNA: TGTGCCAGCAGTAATTGGACTAGCGGGGGGTCCTACGAGCAGTACTTC
D: TRBD2
size: once
J: TRBJ2-7
V: TRBV28

CDR3: CASSPRQGAFSGNTIYF
DNA: TGTGCCAGCAGCCCCCGACAGGGGGCTTTCTCTGGAAACACCATATATTTT
D: TRBD1
size: .
J: TRBJ1-3
V: TRBV9

CDR3: CASSQDKGAASTDTQYF
DNA: TGTGCCAGCAGCCAAGATAAGGGAGCGGCTAGCACAGATACGCAGTATTTT
D: .
size: once
J: TRBJ2-3
V: TRBV14

CDR3: CASSVAGSSTAGKNEQFF
DNA: TGTGCCAGCAGCGTCGCTGGAAGTTCGACGGCGGGGAAGAATGAGCAGTTCTTC
D: .
size: .
J: TRBJ2-1
V: TRBV9

CDR3: CASSISGSRGTNEKLFF
DNA: TGTGCCAGTAGTATCTCCGGGAGCCGAGGGACTAATGAAAAACTGTTTTTT
D: .
size: .
J: TRBJ1-4
V: TRBV19

CDR3: CASSLDSSYNSPLHF
DNA: TGTGCCAGCAGCTTAGACAGCTCCTATAATTCACCCCTCCACTTT
D: .
size: .
J: TRBJ1-6
V: TRBV7-9

CDR3: CASSVVGGGGPDTQYF
DNA: TGTGCCAGCAGCGTAGTTGGAGGGGGGGGTCCAGATACGCAGTATTTT
D: .
size: .
J: TRBJ2-3
V: TRBV9

CDR3: CASSLGQGSYEQYF
DNA: TGTGCCAGCAGTTTAGGGCAGGGATCCTACGAGCAGTACTTC
D: .
size: .
J: TRBJ2-7
V: TRBV28

CDR3: CASSQDSYNEQFF
DNA: TGCGCCAGCAGCCAAGACTCCTACAATGAGCAGTTCTTC
D: .
size: .
J: TRBJ2-1
V: TRBV4-3

CDR3: CASSFLASSYTQYF
DNA: TGTGCCAGCAGTTTTCTAGCGTCTAGTTATACGCAGTATTTT
D: .
size: .
J: TRBJ2-3
V: TRBV27

CDR3: CASSPWTGEAKNIQYF
DNA: TGTGCCAGCAGTCCCTGGACAGGGGAGGCCAAAAACATTCAGTACTTC
D: TRBD1
size: .
J: TRBJ2-4
V: TRBV27

CDR3: CASSSFGTGRTGELFF
DNA: TGTGCCAGCAGTTCCTTCGGGACAGGGCGGACCGGGGAGCTGTTTTTT
D: TRBD1
size: .
J: TRBJ2-2
V: TRBV27

CDR3: CASSPGSQVVEQYF
DNA: TGTGCCAGCTCACCCGGGTCTCAGGTCGTCGAGCAGTACTTC
D: .
size: .
J: TRBJ2-7
V: TRBV18

CDR3: CASSLLTLAGFNEQFF
DNA: TGTGCCAGCAGCCTCCTGACACTAGCGGGCTTCAATGAGCAGTTCTTC
D: TRBD2
size: .
J: TRBJ2-1
V: TRBV7-9

CDR3: CASSIGVGSNQPQHF
DNA: TGTGCCAGTAGTATAGGTGTCGGAAGCAATCAGCCCCAGCATTTT
D: .
size: .
J: TRBJ1-5
V: TRBV19

CDR3: CASSLTLSTEAFF
DNA: TGTGCCAGCAGCTTAACTCTGAGCACTGAAGCTTTCTTT
D: .
size: few
J: TRBJ1-1
V: TRBV7-3

CDR3: CASSFFGLASYEQYF
DNA: TGTGCCAGCAGTTTCTTCGGACTGGCCTCCTACGAGCAGTACTTC
D: .
size: .
J: TRBJ2-7
V: TRBV28

CDR3: CAKEWTGGNQPQHF
DNA: TGTGCCAAAGAGTGGACAGGGGGTAATCAGCCCCAGCATTTT
D: TRBD1
size: .
J: TRBJ1-5
V: TRBV24-1

CDR3: CASSLREDEQFF
DNA: TGTGCCAGCAGCTTACGTGAGGATGAGCAGTTCTTC
D: .
size: .
J: TRBJ2-1
V: TRBV7-3

CDR3: CATSRGAGLYNEQFF
DNA: TGTGCCACCAGCAGAGGTGCGGGGTTATACAATGAGCAGTTCTTC
D: .
size: .
J: TRBJ2-1
V: TRBV15

CDR3: CASSLTSGRRNEQFF
DNA: TGTGCCAGTAGTCTTACTAGCGGGAGGAGGAATGAGCAGTTCTTC
D: TRBD2
size: .
J: TRBJ2-1
V: TRBV19

CDR3: CASSHEGAETQYF
DNA: TGTGCCAGCAGCCACGAGGGGGCCGAGACCCAGTACTTC
D: TRBD1
size: .
J: TRBJ2-5
V: TRBV3-1/TRBV3-2

CDR3: CASSLVLDTQYF
DNA: TGTGCCAGCAGCTTAGTCCTGGATACGCAGTATTTT
D: .
size: .
J: TRBJ2-3
V: TRBV12-1

CDR3: CASSDLAGAGETQYF
DNA: TGCGCCAGCAGCGATTTAGCGGGAGCTGGGGAGACCCAGTACTTC
D: TRBD2
size: .
J: TRBJ2-5
V: TRBV5-1

CDR3: CASTTGAGTGELFF
DNA: TGTGCCAGCACGACAGGGGCAGGCACCGGGGAGCTGTTTTTT
D: TRBD1
size: .
J: TRBJ2-2
V: TRBV7-9

CDR3: CASSLLGDRGTTQYF
DNA: TGCGCCAGCAGCCTTCTCGGGGACAGGGGAACTACGCAGTACTTC
D: TRBD1
size: .
J: TRBJ2-7
V: TRBV4-1

CDR3: CANSPDRYAYNEQFF
DNA: TGTGCCAATAGTCCAGACAGATACGCCTACAATGAGCAGTTCTTC
D: .
size: .
J: TRBJ2-1
V: TRBV19

CDR3: CASSPNSRLASGELFF
DNA: TGTGCCAGTAGTCCAAACTCTCGACTGGCCTCCGGGGAGCTGTTTTTT
D: .
size: .
J: TRBJ2-2
V: TRBV19

CDR3: CASSQNVRTQRSGANVLTF
DNA: TGTGCCAGCAGCCAAAATGTTAGGACACAACGGTCTGGGGCCAACGTCCTGACTTTC
D: .
size: .
J: TRBJ2-6
V: TRBV3-1/TRBV3-2

CDR3: CASSPRQGADTGELFF
DNA: TGCGCCAGCAGCCCTAGACAGGGGGCAGACACCGGGGAGCTGTTTTTT
D: TRBD1
size: .
J: TRBJ2-2
V: TRBV4-3

CDR3: CASSQVLAGGPEEQFF
DNA: TGTGCCAGCAGCCAAGTTCTCGCGGGAGGGCCAGAGGAGCAGTTCTTC
D: TRBD2
size: .
J: TRBJ2-1
V: TRBV3-1/TRBV3-2

CDR3: CAWGQGASREQYF
DNA: TGTGCCTGGGGACAGGGGGCAAGCAGGGAGCAGTACTTC
D: TRBD1
size: .
J: TRBJ2-7
V: TRBV30

CDR3: CATSDPRTGASGELFF
DNA: TGTGCCACCAGTGATCCGCGGACAGGGGCAAGCGGGGAGCTGTTTTTT
D: TRBD1
size: .
J: TRBJ2-2
V: TRBV24-1

CDR3: CASSLQASGREREKLFF
DNA: TGTGCCAGCAGTTTACAAGCCTCAGGGAGAGAACGAGAAAAACTGTTTTTT
D: .
size: .
J: TRBJ1-4
V: TRBV27

CDR3: CATSDSGRAEQYF
DNA: TGTGCCACCAGTGATTCGGGGAGGGCCGAGCAGTACTTC
D: TRBD2
size: .
J: TRBJ2-7
V: TRBV24-1

CDR3: CASRGRDRGSGEQYF
DNA: TGTGCCAGCAGGGGCCGGGACAGGGGTTCGGGCGAGCAGTACTTC
D: TRBD1
size: once
J: TRBJ2-7
V: TRBV6-5

CDR3: CATSDLGERSAQYF
DNA: TGTGCCACCAGTGATTTGGGGGAGAGGAGCGCGCAGTATTTT
D: .
size: .
J: TRBJ2-3
V: TRBV24-1

CDR3: CASTMTGGLSGNTIYF
DNA: TGTGCCAGTACAATGACAGGGGGTCTATCTGGAAACACCATATATTTT
D: TRBD1
size: .
J: TRBJ1-3
V: TRBV19

CDR3: CASSQVGDLGSYSNQPQHF
DNA: TGTGCCAGCAGCCAAGTGGGGGATTTGGGGTCCTATAGCAATCAGCCCCAGCATTTT
D: .
size: few
J: TRBJ1-5
V: TRBV4-2

CDR3: CASSIVFPGQGNSYEQYF
DNA: TGTGCCAGTAGTATAGTCTTCCCGGGACAGGGGAACTCCTACGAGCAGTACTTC
D: TRBD1
size: .
J: TRBJ2-7
V: TRBV19

CDR3: CAISGTEMMNTEAFF
DNA: TGTGCCATCAGCGGGACAGAGATGATGAACACTGAAGCTTTCTTT
D: TRBD1
size: .
J: TRBJ1-1
V: TRBV10-3

CDR3: CASSLGGVSSYEQYF
DNA: TGTGCCAGCAGCTTGGGCGGGGTAAGCTCCTACGAGCAGTACTTC
D: .
size: .
J: TRBJ2-7
V: TRBV5-8

CDR3: CASSPIDRAILYEQYF
DNA: TGTGCCAGCTCGCCTATTGACAGGGCCATCCTCTACGAGCAGTACTTC
D: TRBD1
size: .
J: TRBJ2-7
V: TRBV18

CDR3: CASSVEGTGTLNEKLFF
DNA: TGTGCCAGCAGCGTAGAGGGGACAGGGACGCTGAATGAAAAACTGTTTTTT
D: TRBD1
size: .
J: TRBJ1-4
V: TRBV9